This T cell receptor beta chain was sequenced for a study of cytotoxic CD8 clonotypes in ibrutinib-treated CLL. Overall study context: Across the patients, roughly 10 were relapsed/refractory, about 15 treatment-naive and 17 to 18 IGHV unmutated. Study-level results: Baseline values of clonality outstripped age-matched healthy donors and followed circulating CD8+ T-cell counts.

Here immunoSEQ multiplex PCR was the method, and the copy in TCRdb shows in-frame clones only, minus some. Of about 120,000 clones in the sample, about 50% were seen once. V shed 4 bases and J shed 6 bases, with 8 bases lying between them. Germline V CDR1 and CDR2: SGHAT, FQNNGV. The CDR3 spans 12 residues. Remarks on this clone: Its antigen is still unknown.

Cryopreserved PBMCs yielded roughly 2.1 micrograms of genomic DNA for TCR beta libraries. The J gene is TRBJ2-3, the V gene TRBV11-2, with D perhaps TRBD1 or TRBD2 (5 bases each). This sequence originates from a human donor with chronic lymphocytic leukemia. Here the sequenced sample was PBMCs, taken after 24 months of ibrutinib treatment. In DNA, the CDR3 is TGTGCCAGCAGCTGGGGGTTGGATACGCAGTATTTT. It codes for CASSWGLDTQYF.